The subject of this entry is one TCR beta chain. Trimming took off 7 bases at V and 7 bases at J, with 15 bases between the two ends. This CDR3 region has 13 residues. Germline V lookup: CDR1 SGHAT, CDR2 FQNNGV. The data were taken from a study of T-cell memory formation after mild COVID-19. Employing constant-segment primers, 5'RACE generated TCR alpha and TCR beta cDNA libraries bearing sample barcodes and UMIs. TCRdb passed the 5' RACE reads through MiXCR, listing each CDR3 protein once. The table includes under 450,000 distinct CDR3 sequences, 20% detected once. The rearrangement uses TRBV11-2 and TRBJ2-3; D is possibly TRBD1 (5 bases). The sequencing input was PBMCs or a T cell subset sorted from them (not recorded which). The sequence came from a man aged 18 to 30 who had mild COVID-19 (a few samples of this study predate the infection). Cell type and time point are not known. The CDR3 coding sequence is TGTGCCAGCACTAATCGCAGGGCCTATACGCAGTATTTT. The encoded protein is CASTNRRAYTQYF. The full variable domain, with the rest looked up from reference TRBV11-2 and TRBJ2-3, is EAGVAQSPRYKIIEKRQSVAFWCNPISGHATLYWYQQILGQGPKLLIQFQNNGVVDDSQLPKDRFSAERLKGVDSTLKIQPAKLEDSAVYLCASTNRRAYTQYFGPGTRLTVL.